The sequence of this TCR beta chain was determined in a study of blood T cell repertoires in COVID-19. The data were produced by immunoSEQ multiplex PCR, yet TCRdb's version contains in-frame clones alone and is incomplete. Of 200,000 to 250,000 clones listed, about 90% are singletons. Those enrolled, adults aged 18 to 89 years, came from roughly 23 US areas. Cohort assignment relied on participant-reported clinical history. Each exposed participant met a COVID-19 case in the 2 weeks preceding study entry. The clonotype comes from a man under 40 who had been exposed to COVID-19. The sample was PBMCs or T cells enriched from blood (not recorded which).

CDR3 sequence (DNA): TGTGCCATCAGTGACTCCCCCTATGGCTACACCTTC. This codes for CAISDSPYGYTF. V is TRBV10-3 and J is TRBJ1-2, with unresolved D. The V gene lost 3 bases and the J gene lost 4 bases, with 6 bases spanning the gap. Germline CDR1 is ENHRY and CDR2 is SYGVKD. CDR3 length: 12 amino acids.